This entry is about one TCR beta chain. This CDR3 is built from 13 residues. V shed 6 bases and J shed 3 bases, with 10 bases lying between them. Assay: immunoSEQ multiplex PCR; the TCRdb copy retains only in-frame clones and omits some. The sample has over 300,000 clones, nearly 90% seen once. The data were taken from a study of blood T cell repertoires in COVID-19. Source material: peripheral blood. V is TRBV12-3 or TRBV12-4 and J is TRBJ2-3; possible D gene TRBD1, 5 bases. This clonotype was sampled from a man aged 18 to 30 with active or convalescent COVID-19. CDR3 sequence: CASSPDSTDTQYF. In DNA, the CDR3 is TGTGCCAGCAGCCCCGACAGTACAGATACGCAGTATTTT.